The clone carrying this TCR beta chain was found many times. Its antigen is not identified. The data derive from a study of CD8 T cells in ankylosing spondylitis. Study-wide results and limits: In ankylosing spondylitis blood, a motif of eight highly homologous TCR beta variants appeared characteristic. Before this, some motif variants had been reported in reactive arthritis synovial fluid and blood.

Quantitative 5'-RACE was performed with molecular barcodes, and it yielded the TCR beta libraries. TCRdb re-called the 5' RACE reads through MiXCR, storing one row per CDR3 protein. The repertoire includes roughly 470,000 distinct CDR3 sequences, more than 25% of them detected once, and 0.89% sits in the top ten. J gave up 7 bases and V 6 bases, and 4 bases lay outside the gene matches. This CDR3 contains 15 residues. The source of this sequence is a male donor with ankylosing spondylitis. Sequenced material: blood, either unsorted or a sorted T cell fraction (not recorded which). The chain is built from TRBV12-3 or TRBV12-4 and TRBJ1-6; 12 positions match TRBD1. CDR3 coding DNA: TGTGCCAGCAGCAGGGACAGGGGGCACAATTCACCCCTCCACTTT. Residues: CASSRDRGHNSPLHF.